A selection of T cell receptor beta chains follows, all from one sample in a study of blood T cell repertoires in COVID-19. TCRdb's table, derived via immunoSEQ multiplex PCR, lists solely in-frame clones and lacks some. Found here are fewer than 250,000 clones, about four fifths of them singletons; the top ten hold roughly 12%. Sequencing was carried out using peripheral blood. The receptors originated from a woman in her 40s with acute or convalescent COVID-19. Both conserved end residues are part of each CDR3. D genes are given only for firm matches. Not every row has a clone size; where given, it reads once, few, many or a size class.

clone_size j_call d_call v_call cdr3_aa cdr3_nt
- TRBJ2-7 TRBD1 TRBV4-1 CASSQDSTGSYEQYF TGCGCCAGCAGCCAAGATTCGACAGGGTCCTACGAGCAGTACTTC
- TRBJ1-3 - TRBV6-2/TRBV6-3 CASSYSAAPGNTIYF TGTGCCAGCAGTTACAGCGCAGCCCCTGGAAACACCATATATTTT
- TRBJ2-2 TRBD2 TRBV5-1 CASSLDSAGGPTGELFF TGCGCCAGCAGCTTGGATTCGGCGGGAGGGCCAACCGGGGAGCTGTTTTTT
- TRBJ1-2 TRBD1 TRBV11-2 CASRGTGLGYTF TGTGCCAGCAGAGGGACAGGGCTTGGCTACACCTTC
few TRBJ1-6 - TRBV6-5 CASSHTGGADSPLHF TGTGCCAGCAGTCACACTGGGGGGGCTGATTCACCCCTCCACTTT
- TRBJ2-7 - TRBV21-1 CASSQMGGRAYEQYF TGTGCCAGCAGCCAGATGGGGGGGAGAGCCTACGAGCAGTACTTC
- TRBJ2-7 TRBD2 TRBV30 CAWSVMLAGGYEQYF TGTGCCTGGAGTGTGATGCTAGCGGGAGGATACGAGCAGTACTTC
- TRBJ1-3 - TRBV5-5 CASSFRAYRASSGNTIYF TGTGCCAGCAGCTTCCGTGCCTACAGGGCTAGCTCTGGAAACACCATATATTTT
- TRBJ1-2 TRBD1 TRBV18 CASSLQGDRAGYTF TGTGCCAGCTCTCTACAGGGCGACAGGGCTGGCTACACCTTC
- TRBJ2-2 TRBD2 TRBV11-2 CASSFLKRGMNTGELFF TGTGCCAGCAGCTTTCTCAAGCGGGGGATGAACACCGGGGAGCTGTTTTTT
once TRBJ1-6 TRBD1 TRBV18 CASSDGGTVNSPLHF TGTGCCAGCTCAGATGGGGGGACAGTTAATTCACCCCTCCACTTT
- TRBJ2-1 - TRBV29-1 CSVDPMGGSEVF TGCAGCGTTGACCCCATGGGGGGATCTGAGGTCTTC
few TRBJ1-1 TRBD1 TRBV13 CASSFRDRAAFF TGTGCCAGCAGCTTCCGGGACAGGGCAGCTTTCTTT
- TRBJ2-5 - TRBV19 CASSIAGPTPGETQYF TGTGCCAGTAGTATAGCTGGACCTACCCCGGGGGAGACCCAGTACTTC
- TRBJ1-2 - TRBV5-8 CASSLKGQNGYTF TGTGCCAGCAGCTTGAAAGGACAAAATGGCTACACCTTC
- TRBJ2-5 - TRBV7-2 CASTPAVYQETQYF TGTGCCAGCACCCCGGCGGTGTACCAAGAGACCCAGTACTTC
- TRBJ2-1 - TRBV7-9 CASSYNNEQFF TGTGCCAGCAGCTACAACAATGAGCAGTTCTTC
- TRBJ2-7 - TRBV27 CASSFGPGSYEQYF TGTGCCAGCAGTTTCGGTCCCGGGTCCTACGAGCAGTACTTC
- TRBJ1-5 - TRBV19 CASTPLTGNQPQHF TGTGCCAGTACCCCCCTTACAGGGAATCAGCCCCAGCATTTT
- TRBJ2-1 TRBD1 TRBV27 CASSSMDRVGQFF TGTGCCAGCAGTTCCATGGACAGGGTGGGGCAGTTCTTC
- TRBJ1-1 - TRBV9 CASSVWQNTEAFF TGTGCCAGCAGCGTTTGGCAGAACACTGAAGCTTTCTTT
few TRBJ1-5 - TRBV29-1 CSVGGGGNQPQHF TGCAGCGTTGGTGGGGGCGGCAATCAGCCCCAGCATTTT
few TRBJ1-3 - TRBV6-2/TRBV6-3 CASSYSTTGNTIYF TGTGCCAGCAGTTACAGTACTACTGGAAACACCATATATTTT
- TRBJ1-1 TRBD1 TRBV19 CASYLTGSAEAFF TGTGCCAGTTACCTGACAGGGTCGGCTGAAGCTTTCTTT
- TRBJ1-1 - TRBV6-5 CASSRVWNTEAFF TGTGCCAGCAGCCGTGTCTGGAACACTGAAGCTTTCTTT
- TRBJ2-2 - TRBV6-6 CASSYSPGHHTGELFF TGTGCCAGCAGTTACTCTCCGGGACACCACACCGGGGAGCTGTTTTTT
- TRBJ1-1 - TRBV6-4 CASSQGFKTEAFF TGTGCCAGCAGCCAGGGTTTTAAGACTGAAGCTTTCTTT
- TRBJ1-2 - TRBV3-1/TRBV3-2 CASSQETGYTF TGTGCCAGCAGCCAAGAGACAGGCTACACCTTC
- TRBJ2-1 - TRBV2 CASSVGRFPRYGEQFF TGTGCCAGCAGTGTCGGTCGGTTCCCGCGGTATGGTGAGCAGTTCTTC
- TRBJ2-7 TRBD1 TRBV30 CAWEAGTGVDEQYF TGTGCCTGGGAGGCCGGGACAGGGGTGGACGAGCAGTACTTC
once TRBJ2-7 - TRBV29-1 CSVDFEGDEQYF TGCAGCGTTGATTTTGAGGGGGACGAGCAGTACTTC
- TRBJ2-1 TRBD1 TRBV5-1 CASSLTGGYNEQFF TGCGCCAGCAGCTTGACAGGGGGCTACAATGAGCAGTTCTTC
- TRBJ2-7 - TRBV4-1 CASSQGLASYEQYF TGCGCCAGCAGCCAAGGCCTAGCTTCATACGAGCAGTACTTC
- TRBJ2-2 TRBD1 TRBV5-1 CASSLAGGQTGELFF TGCGCCAGCAGCTTGGCAGGGGGTCAGACCGGGGAGCTGTTTTTT
- TRBJ2-3 TRBD1 TRBV19 CASTYGGGTGVFFADTQYF TGTGCCAGTACCTATGGAGGCGGGACAGGGGTTTTTTTTGCAGATACGCAGTATTTT
- TRBJ2-3 - TRBV7-3 CASSLTYPTDTQYF TGTGCCAGCAGCTTAACTTATCCCACAGATACGCAGTATTTT
- TRBJ2-2 - TRBV25-1 CASSVRAGRNTGELFF TGTGCCAGCAGTGTAAGGGCAGGGCGGAACACCGGGGAGCTGTTTTTT
- TRBJ2-1 TRBD2 TRBV18 CASSSGLAGNNEQFF TGTGCCAGCTCGTCGGGACTAGCGGGGAACAATGAGCAGTTCTTC
few TRBJ2-1 TRBD1 TRBV6-4 CASSSSGTGVLHEQFF TGTGCCAGCAGTTCTTCCGGGACAGGGGTGTTACATGAGCAGTTCTTC
- TRBJ1-1 - TRBV18 CASSRGGRTEAFF TGTGCCAGCTCGCGCGGAGGGAGGACTGAAGCTTTCTTT
- TRBJ1-1 - TRBV7-2 CASSLASRGTEAFF TGTGCCAGCAGCTTAGCCTCACGGGGAACTGAAGCTTTCTTT
- TRBJ2-5 - TRBV3-1/TRBV3-2 CASSQARGGGPGRETQYF TGTGCCAGCAGCCAAGCGCGGGGAGGGGGGCCAGGGAGAGAGACCCAGTACTTC
- TRBJ2-7 - TRBV12-3/TRBV12-4 CASSSQYEQYF TGTGCCAGCAGTTCCCAATACGAGCAGTACTTC
- TRBJ1-2 TRBD1 TRBV25-1 CASRGQGYGYTF TGTGCCAGCAGGGGACAGGGGTATGGCTACACCTTC
- TRBJ1-2 - TRBV7-9 CASSPRQGFGYGYTF TGTGCCAGCAGCCCTCGGCAGGGTTTCGGCTATGGCTACACCTTC
- TRBJ2-1 - TRBV23-1 CASSQSAEGNEQFF TGCGCCAGCAGTCAGTCGGCGGAGGGGAATGAGCAGTTCTTC
- TRBJ2-2 TRBD2 TRBV10-3 CAINKFGTSGANTGELFF TGTGCCATCAACAAGTTTGGGACTAGCGGGGCGAACACCGGGGAGCTGTTTTTT
once TRBJ2-7 - TRBV18 CASSPATRTYEQYF TGTGCCAGCTCACCAGCTACCAGGACCTACGAGCAGTACTTC
once TRBJ2-6 - TRBV4-3 CASSQDLGSGANVLTF TGCGCCAGCAGCCAAGATCTCGGCTCTGGGGCCAACGTCCTGACTTTC
- TRBJ1-4 - TRBV5-1 CASSLTDVNEKLFF TGCGCCAGCAGCTTGACAGATGTAAATGAAAAACTGTTTTTT
- TRBJ1-5 TRBD1 TRBV19 CASSADRADQPQHF TGTGCCAGTAGTGCGGACAGGGCGGATCAGCCCCAGCATTTT
- TRBJ1-2 - TRBV19 CASSVSPPGGYTF TGTGCCAGTAGTGTATCCCCCCCGGGTGGCTACACCTTC